This T cell receptor (beta chain) comes out of a study of T cell repertoires in cytomegalovirus infection. TCRdb passed the reads through MiXCR, listing each CDR3 protein once. The data hold about 680,000 distinct CDR3 sequences, with roughly a quarter observed a single time. Trimming shortened V by 3 bases and J by 5 bases, and 13 bases separated the two germline ends. The CDR3 is made up of 14 amino acids. This clonotype has ten or more counts. This chain uses TRBV12-3 or TRBV12-4 with TRBJ2-5; D gene uncertain. Sequenced sample: CD8+ T cells from PBMCs. The sequence was collected from a human donor in good health (CMV status not recorded). Some clones in this sample may be carry-over from other donors' samples. The CDR3 is CASSFSGLWETQYF. Here the CDR3 DNA reads TGTGCCAGCAGTTTCTCGGGTTTGTGGGAGACCCAGTACTTC.